Presented here are 20 T cell receptor beta chains from one specimen sequenced in a study of blood T cell repertoires in COVID-19. Using immunoSEQ multiplex PCR, the repertoire was profiled, and TCRdb retains in-frame clones only, with some absent. In the table there are over 250,000 clones, around 90% of which are singletons. Sequenced: PBMCs or T cells enriched from blood (not recorded which). The receptors stem from a woman in her forties or fifties who had recovered from COVID-19.

The rearrangement links TRBV9 to TRBJ2-1, with a possible D match to TRBD2 (5 bases). V was clipped by 0 bases and J by 0 bases, with 10 bases between them. CDR1 SGDLS and CDR2 YYNGEE come from the germline V gene. This CDR3 has 16 residues. As DNA, the CDR3 is TGTGCCAGCAGCGTAGTCCCCGAGGGCTCCTACAATGAGCAGTTCTTC. Translated: CASSVVPEGSYNEQFF. Full variable domain (rest looked up from reference TRBV9 and TRBJ2-1): DSGVTQTPKHLITATGQRVTLRCSPRSGDLSVYWYQQSLDQGLQFLIQYYNGEERAKGNILERFSAQQFPDLHSELNLSSLELGDSALYFCASSVVPEGSYNEQFFGPGTRLTVL.

V and J are TRBV2 and TRBJ2-1; perhaps TRBD1 as D (5 bases). Germline CDR1 SNHLY, CDR2 FYNNEI. V lost 5 bases, J lost 7 bases, and 24 bases lay in between. The CDR3 is 17 residues long. CDR3 region: CASSSPPRAGILNEQFF. The CDR3 nucleotides read TGTGCCAGCAGTTCTCCCCCCCGGGCAGGGATCCTAAATGAGCAGTTCTTC.

The chain employs TRBV7-9 and TRBJ1-1, with no clear D. Per the germline V gene, CDR1 is SEHNR and CDR2 is FQNEAQ (reference sequence). The V end lost 2 bases, the J end lost 0 bases, and 16 bases lay between the germline ends. The CDR3 has 17 residues. Here the CDR3 reads CASSLYGLSDMNTEAFF. DNA for the CDR3: TGTGCCAGCAGCTTATATGGACTCTCAGACATGAACACTGAAGCTTTCTTT.

The chain joins TRBV7-3 to TRBJ2-2; 8 bases fit TRBD1. The CDR3 loop spans 15 amino acids. Trimming removed 5 bases from V and 0 bases from J; junction bases left unmatched: 2. Germline values: CDR1 SGHTA, CDR2 FQGTGA. The CDR3 sequence is CASSLRGPNTGELFF. The CDR3 DNA reads as TGTGCCAGCAGCCTCAGGGGGCCGAACACCGGGGAGCTGTTTTTT.

The rearrangement uses TRBV27 and TRBJ2-3; TRBD2 matches 12 bases. The trim removed 5 bases at V and 4 bases at J, leaving 19 bases unmatched. CDR3 length: 20 amino acids. The germline CDR1 and CDR2 sequences are MNHEY and SMNVEV (reference sequence). CDR3 protein: CASSPRARRLAGAVADTQYF. The CDR3 coding sequence is TGTGCCAGCAGTCCCCGGGCCAGGAGACTAGCGGGAGCAGTGGCAGATACGCAGTATTTT.

The V and J genes are TRBV2 and TRBJ2-5; no clear D. The CDR3 runs to 13 residues. Trimming took 8 bases from V and 4 from J, leaving 14 bases between them. Germline CDR1 reads SNHLY; CDR2 reads FYNNEI. CDR3 residues: CASGRTFLETQYF. CDR3 nucleotide sequence: TGTGCCAGCGGCCGAACCTTTTTAGAGACCCAGTACTTC.

The V gene is TRBV6-5, the J gene TRBJ2-7; the D gene is possibly TRBD1 (5 bases). The length of the CDR3 is 15 residues. The germline gives CDR1 MNHEY, CDR2 SVGAGI. V was trimmed by 0 bases and J by 0 bases, leaving 9 bases between them. The CDR3: CASSYSRTYSYEQYF. The CDR3 nucleotides read TGTGCCAGCAGTTACTCACGGACATACTCCTACGAGCAGTACTTC.

The chain carries TRBV25-1 and TRBJ2-2; 7 nucleotides match TRBD2. V trimming: 6 bases; J trimming: 3 bases; junction bases outside the gene matches: 13. The germline CDR1 and CDR2 sequences are MGHDK and SYGVNS. This CDR3 has 17 residues. DNA of the CDR3: TGTGCCAGCAGCGCATATTCCGGGACTATGGACACCGGGGAGCTGTTTTTT. Translation: CASSAYSGTMDTGELFF.

This clone showed up just once. J is TRBJ2-7 and V is TRBV27; 10 nucleotides match TRBD2. J was trimmed by 4 bases and V by 5 bases; bases with no gene match: 5. This CDR3 comprises 14 residues. Germline CDR1 MNHEY, CDR2 SMNVEV (reference sequence). The CDR3 nucleotides are TGTGCCAGCAGTCAGGGACTAGCGCCTTACGAGCAGTACTTC. Protein product: CASSQGLAPYEQYF.

This chain links TRBV29-1 with TRBJ1-6; 9 nucleotides agree with TRBD1. CDR1 SQVTM and CDR2 ANQGSEA come from the germline V gene. After removal of 5 bases from V and 3 bases from J, the junction contained 8 bases not matched to a gene. This CDR3 region has 16 residues. The chain's CDR3 is CSVSLGQGNYNSPLHF. CDR3 DNA sequence: TGCAGCGTTTCCCTTGGACAGGGGAACTATAATTCACCCCTCCACTTT.

The rearrangement joins TRBV7-9 to TRBJ2-7; no clear D gene. This CDR3 is built from 14 residues. Germline CDR1 and CDR2: SEHNR and FQNEAQ (reference sequence). V was pared by 5 bases and J by 0 bases, with 11 bases between. The CDR3 sequence: CASSLLLSSYEQYF. The CDR3 DNA sequence: TGTGCCAGCAGCCTTCTCCTTAGCTCCTACGAGCAGTACTTC.

Remarks on this clone: Within the sample, other DNA sequences also encode this same CDR3. The chain uses TRBV7-3 and TRBJ2-5; TRBD2 is a possible D gene (6 bases). V dropped 0 bases and J dropped 5 bases, with 7 bases sitting between them. In germline, CDR1 is SGHTA, CDR2 FQGTGA. The CDR3 totals 13 residues. Here the CDR3 DNA reads TGTGCCAGCAGCTTAACACGGGAGGAGACCCAGTACTTC. It translates to CASSLTREETQYF.

A note on this clone: The same CDR3 also results from other DNA sequences found in this sample. The J gene is TRBJ1-4, the V gene TRBV11-2, with 10 positions matching TRBD1. CDR1 and CDR2 (germline): SGHAT, FQNNGV. V was clipped by 5 bases and J by 8 bases; unmatched bases: 5. The CDR3 length is 14 residues. The CDR3 loop is CASSPDRGREKLFF. The DNA for the CDR3 is TGTGCCAGCAGCCCCGACAGGGGGCGGGAAAAACTGTTTTTT.

The rearrangement joins TRBV21-1 to TRBJ1-2. TRBV21-1 is listed as a pseudogene. The CDR3 has 14 residues. The CDR3 DNA sequence: TGTGCCAGCAGCAAAGCGGGCGGGGCCTATGGCTACACCTTC. It encodes CASSKAGGAYGYTF.

The CDR3 nucleotides are TGTGCCAGCAGTTACAGACTAGCGGGAGTTTACGAGCAGTACTTC. Translation: CASSYRLAGVYEQYF. The chain links TRBV6-2 or TRBV6-3 to TRBJ2-7, with 12 positions matching TRBD2. V lost 2 bases, J lost 4 bases, and 3 bases stayed unmatched. CDR3 length equals 15 residues. Germline values: CDR1 MNHEY, CDR2 SVGEGT.

The chain carries TRBV7-2 and TRBJ1-4; D is ambiguous. V dropped 5 bases and J dropped 7 bases, with 17 bases sitting between them. Germline values: CDR1 SGHTA, CDR2 FQGNSA. The CDR3 is made up of 15 amino acids. As DNA, the CDR3 is TGTGCCAGCAGCCCGCCATCTGGGCTGGCTGAAAAACTGTTTTTT. Its protein product is CASSPPSGLAEKLFF.

The V and J genes are TRBV18 and TRBJ2-2; a weak D match, TRBD2 (6 bases). The V gene lost 6 bases and the J gene lost 4 bases, with 12 bases spanning the gap. CDR1 and CDR2 from the germline V gene are KGHSH and LQKENI. The CDR3 is 14 amino acids. The CDR3 protein is CASSLGLTTGELFF. In DNA, the CDR3 is TGTGCCAGCTCTCTCGGACTAACCACCGGGGAGCTGTTTTTT. The full variable domain, its missing parts supplied by reference TRBV18 and TRBJ2-2, is NAGVMQNPRHLVRRRGQEARLRCSPMKGHSHVYWYRQLPEEGLKFMVYLQKENIIDESGMPKERFSAEFPKEGPSILRIQQVVRGDSAAYFCASSLGLTTGELFFGEGSRLTVL.

The chain links TRBV4-2 to TRBJ2-2; maybe TRBD2 (5 bases). Germline CDR1 and CDR2: LGHNA and YNFKEQ. With 3 bases removed from V and 5 bases from J, the gap between germline ends came to 16 bases. CDR3 length: 16 amino acids. In DNA, the CDR3 is TGTGCCAGCAGCCAGGGGATAGCGTCGGGGACCGGGGAGCTGTTTTTT. This codes for CASSQGIASGTGELFF.

J is TRBJ2-3 and V is TRBV20-1; 9 bases align to TRBD2. CDR1 and CDR2 from the germline V gene are DFQATT and SNEGSKA (reference sequence). After removal of 3 bases from V and 6 bases from J, the junction contained 13 bases not matched to a gene. The CDR3 has 16 residues. Here the CDR3 reads CSASRSSGALRDTQYF. In DNA form, the CDR3 reads TGCAGTGCTAGTCGGTCTAGCGGGGCCCTTCGGGATACGCAGTATTTT.

CDR3 in DNA: TGTGCCAGCACCCCGGGACAATACTTCGGACAGCCCCAGCATTTT. This codes for CASTPGQYFGQPQHF. This chain joins TRBV6-2 or TRBV6-3 and TRBJ1-5; D is perhaps TRBD1 (6 bases). Germline values: CDR1 MNHEY, CDR2 SVGEGT. This CDR3 has 15 amino acids. The V and J ends lost 7 bases and 7 bases respectively, with 20 bases between them.